The next 18 T cell receptor beta chains were all read from a single sample in a study of post-analysis software for immune sequencing data. Whole-study results and caveats: About 5 TRBV segments were significantly more frequent in patients than in controls. TRBV5-6, TRBV5-1 and TRBV20-1 were among these segments.

Unique molecular identifiers were carried by the TCR beta cDNA libraries. TCRdb reprocessed the PCR reads with MiXCR, giving one entry per CDR3 protein. The sample lists 750,000 to 950,000 distinct CDR3 sequences, about 53% occurring once. These receptors lack a known antigen. Sequencing was done on a sample of blood. Receptor source: a girl aged 5-17 years with multiple sclerosis.

V is TRBV7-3 and J is TRBJ1-2; 7 bases fit TRBD1. Germline V gives CDR1 SGHTA, CDR2 FQGTGA. This CDR3 has 14 residues. The V gene end was trimmed by 5 bases and the J gene end by 4 bases; junction bases not matched to a gene: 7. The CDR3 loop is CASSQAGTAYGYTF. The CDR3 DNA follows: TGTGCCAGCAGCCAAGCCGGGACAGCCTATGGCTACACCTTC. The full variable domain, its missing parts supplied by reference TRBV7-3 and TRBJ1-2, is GAGVSQTPSNKVTEKGKYVELRCDPISGHTALYWYRQSLGQGPEFLIYFQGTGAADDSGLPNDRFFAVRPEGSVSTLKIQRTERGDSAVYLCASSQAGTAYGYTFGSGTRLTVV.

As DNA, the CDR3 is TGTGCCAGCAGTTACTCGATTCCGACCAGGTCTTCCGGGACTAGCGGACTTAAACCCGAGCAGTACTTC. Protein sequence: CASSYSIPTRSSGTSGLKPEQYF. The chain carries TRBV6-2 or TRBV6-3 and TRBJ2-5; 11 positions match TRBD2. The better agreement between TRBJ2-7 and the DNA end casts doubt on the J call. The germline CDR1 and CDR2 sequences are MNHEY and SVGEGT. This CDR3 is 23 amino acids long.

V usage is TRBV4-1 and J usage is TRBJ1-4, with unresolved D. V gave up 1 base and J gave up 4 bases, with 13 bases separating them. The germline V gene encodes CDR1 MGHRA and CDR2 YSYEKL. The CDR3 extends over 16 amino acids. CDR3 amino acids: CASSQVPRARNEKLFF. CDR3 nucleotides: TGCGCCAGCAGCCAAGTCCCCCGGGCCCGTAATGAAAAACTGTTTTTT.

CDR3 loop: CASSSRADYEQYF. The CDR3 nucleotides are TGTGCCAGCAGTTCCCGGGCAGACTACGAGCAGTACTTC. The rearrangement uses TRBV27 and TRBJ2-7, with no clear D. The CDR3 has 13 residues. V was clipped by 4 bases and J by 3 bases, with 10 bases between them. CDR1 and CDR2 (germline): MNHEY, SMNVEV (reference sequence).

The chain uses TRBV30 and TRBJ2-7; either TRBD1 or TRBD2 may supply D (5 bases each). This CDR3 is 14 amino acids long. Deletions cut 1 base from V and 3 bases from J, with 13 bases between. Germline V gene data show CDR1 as GTSNPN and CDR2 as SVGIG (reference sequence). The CDR3 nucleotides are TGTGCCTGGAGTGGGACACCAGGGAGCTACGAGCAGTACTTC. Residues: CAWSGTPGSYEQYF.

This clonotype was seen a few times. The chain couples TRBV29-1 to TRBJ2-1; no clear D. V was trimmed by 2 bases and J by 1 base, leaving 12 bases between them. CDR1 SQVTM and CDR2 ANQGSEA come from the germline V gene. There are 15 residues in the CDR3. The CDR3, as DNA: TGCAGCGTTGAAACTTTAGTTGTTTCCTACAATGAGCAGTTCTTC. Protein product: CSVETLVVSYNEQFF.

The genes are TRBV5-1 and TRBJ2-3, with D possibly TRBD2 on 5 matching bases. CDR3 size: 14 residues. Germline V gene data show CDR1 as SGHRS and CDR2 as YFSETQ. V was pared by 2 bases and J by 4 bases, with 11 bases between. CDR3 sequence (DNA): TGCGCCAGCAGCTTACAGCCGAGGGCAGATACGCAGTATTTT. Encoded protein: CASSLQPRADTQYF.

This clonotype was detected a few times. V and J are TRBV29-1 and TRBJ2-1; TRBD1 aligns across 8 bases. The CDR3 length is 14 residues. The V segment lost 2 bases and the J segment 2 bases; nucleotides outside the gene matches: 2. The V gene's germline CDR1 is SQVTM and CDR2 ANQGSEA. The CDR3 nucleotides read TGCAGCGTTGAAAGCAGGGGGCCCTACAATGAGCAGTTCTTC. It is translated as CSVESRGPYNEQFF.

This chain uses TRBV29-1 with TRBJ2-7; 10 nucleotides align to TRBD1. Per the germline V gene, CDR1 is SQVTM and CDR2 is ANQGSEA. CDR3 size: 13 residues. After removal of 6 bases from V and 3 bases from J, the junction contained 5 bases not matched to a gene. The CDR3: CSVQGQGSYEQYF. The CDR3 DNA follows: TGCAGCGTCCAGGGACAGGGGAGCTACGAGCAGTACTTC.

The DNA for the CDR3 is TGTGCCAGCATGTATGGGGGTAGCACAGATACGCAGTATTTT. The encoded protein is CASMYGGSTDTQYF. The V and J genes are TRBV2 and TRBJ2-3; possibly TRBD1 or TRBD2 for D (5 bases each). Trimming stripped 7 bases from V and 0 bases from J, with 11 bases between. Germline lookup yields CDR1 SNHLY and CDR2 FYNNEI. The CDR3 covers 14 residues.

The chain uses TRBV5-1 and TRBJ2-7; 10 bases match TRBD2. The CDR3 is made up of 15 amino acids. Trimming at V came to 0 bases and at J to 2 bases, leaving 2 bases not matched to a gene. Germline V gives CDR1 SGHRS, CDR2 YFSETQ. CDR3 sequence (DNA): TGCGCCAGCAGCTTGGCGCTAGCGGGGGCCTACGAGCAGTACTTC. Amino acids: CASSLALAGAYEQYF.

The sample holds a few counts of this clonotype. This chain links TRBV5-1 with TRBJ2-7; D is ambiguous. Germline CDR1 and CDR2: SGHRS and YFSETQ. The length of the CDR3 is 15 residues. V was pared by 1 base and J by 2 bases, with 13 bases between. The CDR3 here is CASSLSLGLAYEQYF. DNA for the CDR3: TGCGCCAGCAGCTTGAGTCTAGGATTAGCCTACGAGCAGTACTTC. Variable domain in full (rest from reference TRBV5-1 and TRBJ2-7): KAGVTQTPRYLIKTRGQQVTLSCSPISGHRSVSWYQQTPGQGLQFLFEYFSETQRNKGNFPGRFSGRQFSNSRSEMNVSTLELGDSALYLCASSLSLGLAYEQYFGPGTRLTVT.

This sequence joins TRBV19 and TRBJ2-3; possibly TRBD2 for D (5 bases). The germline V and J ends were trimmed by 10 bases and 4 bases, with 12 bases remaining between them. The germline CDR1 and CDR2 sequences are LNHDA and SQIVND (reference sequence). CDR3 length: 12 residues. As DNA, the CDR3 is TGTGCCACGCGACGGAGGTCAGATACGCAGTATTTT. As protein: CATRRRSDTQYF.

The chain joins TRBV7-8 to TRBJ1-5; unclear D gene. CDR3 length: 14 residues. Trimming shortened V by 3 bases and J by 1 base, and 7 bases separated the two germline ends. Germline CDR1 and CDR2: SGHVS and FQNEAQ. The CDR3 bases are TGTGCCAGCAGCTTTTACAGCAGCAATCAGCCCCAGCATTTT. It yields the protein CASSFYSSNQPQHF.

The genes are TRBV20-1 and TRBJ2-2, with TRBD1 matching 7 bases. CDR3 length equals 14 residues. CDR1 and CDR2 from the germline V gene are DFQATT and SNEGSKA (reference sequence). The ends lost 6 bases at V and 6 bases at J; junction bases unmatched: 10. The chain's CDR3 is CSARGPGWPGELFF. CDR3 sequence (DNA): TGCAGTGCAAGGGGGCCGGGTTGGCCCGGGGAGCTGTTTTTT.

This clonotype has just one count. This chain links TRBV11-1 with TRBJ2-6; tentative D call: TRBD1 (6 bases). The CDR3 extends over 19 amino acids. The germline gives CDR1 SGHAT, CDR2 FQDESV (reference sequence). V lost 2 bases and J 0 bases, leaving 17 bases between the germline ends. CDR3 sequence reads: CASSLQTGTRSSGANVLTF. CDR3 sequence (DNA): TGTGCCAGCAGCTTACAGACCGGGACACGAAGCTCTGGGGCCAACGTCCTGACTTTC.

This chain connects TRBV5-1 to TRBJ2-1; D possibly matches TRBD1 or TRBD2 (5 bases each). Trimming cost V 0 bases and J 5 bases, with 12 bases left between them. The germline CDR1 and CDR2 sequences are SGHRS and YFSETQ. This CDR3 has 15 residues. CDR3 sequence: CASSLAARGHNEQFF. The CDR3 DNA sequence: TGCGCCAGCAGCTTGGCGGCGAGGGGCCACAATGAGCAGTTCTTC.

The rearrangement links TRBV27 to TRBJ2-7; D is perhaps TRBD1 (5 bases). Per germline, CDR1 MNHEY and CDR2 SMNVEV (reference sequence). The germline V and J ends were trimmed by 6 bases and 5 bases, with 14 bases remaining between them. The CDR3 sequence is 13 residues long. CDR3 bases: TGTGCCAGCAGCCCCACGCCAGGGAACGAGCAGTACTTC. This codes for CASSPTPGNEQYF.